This T cell receptor beta chain originates from a study of neoadjuvant anti-PD-1 for oral cavity cancer. The wider study: Most patients had three to four biweekly doses of 3 mg/kg nivolumab before resection. Around day 43, patients without progression received a fourth nivolumab dose before surgery. General observations from the study: Higher pretreatment blood Treg/Th17 ratios correlated with higher pretreatment blood and lower post-treatment tumor TCRbeta clonality. Non-responders to neoadjuvant nivolumab had significantly more clonal PBMC T cells than responders.

Time point indicated: after neoadjuvant nivolumab, at surgical resection. Method: immunoSEQ multiplex PCR; TCRdb's copy keeps in-frame clones and lacks some. The sample holds some 8,700 clones, about 81% seen once. After removal of 0 bases from V and 3 bases from J, the junction contained 7 bases not matched to a gene. CDR1 is SGHRS and CDR2 is YFSETQ in the germline V gene. The length of the CDR3 is 16 residues. This clone was observed once. Its antigen is unidentified. The chain joins TRBV5-1 to TRBJ2-7; 9 bases line up with TRBD2. This TCR came from a person aged 35-79 years with oral cavity squamous cell carcinoma. This specimen consisted of PBMCs, obtained after nivolumab (anti-PD-1) treatment. CDR3 in amino acids: CASSLGAGGANYEQYF. The CDR3 bases are TGCGCCAGCAGCTTGGGGGCGGGGGGGGCCAACTACGAGCAGTACTTC.